A selection of T cell receptor beta chains follows, all from one sample in a study of T cells expressing NK-cell markers. TCRdb reanalyzed the 5' RACE reads, giving one entry per CDR3 protein sequence and no DNA. The table gives some 300,000 distinct CDR3 sequences; the top ten clones make up under 0.5% of it. The specimen sequenced was blood T cells: a sorted CD56 or NKG2C T cell subset, CD4+ or CD8+ T cells, or bulk PBMC T cells (not recorded which). The receptors derive from a man between 18 and 35 years old in good health. CDR3s include the opening cysteine and the closing phenylalanine or tryptophan.

V: TRBV5-4; J: TRBJ1-2; CDR3: CASSLPGAGTTYGYTF
V: TRBV7-2; J: TRBJ2-5; CDR3: CASSLGVLAGARETQYF
V: TRBV18; J: TRBJ2-7; CDR3: CASQSQGAFEQYF
V: TRBV9; J: TRBJ2-3; CDR3: CASSVFWGKQYF
V: TRBV30; J: TRBJ1-1; CDR3: CAWSETFDTEAFF
V: TRBV20-1; J: TRBJ2-5; CDR3: CSAIAGLETQYF
V: TRBV27; J: TRBJ2-1; CDR3: CASSEGTSNEQFF
V: TRBV6-1; J: TRBJ2-2; CDR3: CASRPGQTLTGELFF
V: TRBV18; J: TRBJ2-5; CDR3: CASSPPRGRGEETQYF
V: TRBV7-2; J: TRBJ2-2; CDR3: CASSSGGVETGELFF
V: TRBV5-5; J: TRBJ1-1; CDR3: CASSPRGGLTEAFF
V: TRBV10-1; J: TRBJ2-4; CDR3: CASSDGGMGNIQYF
V: TRBV24-1; J: TRBJ2-1; CDR3: CATSGTSVDNEQFF
V: TRBV7-2; J: TRBJ2-5; CDR3: CASSIGGSGYF
V: TRBV15; J: TRBJ2-1; CDR3: CATSRDLGTGDYNEQFF
V: TRBV20-1; J: TRBJ1-4; CDR3: CSAFGQGELEKLFF
V: TRBV20-1; J: TRBJ1-6; CDR3: CSARGAGMSPLHF
V: TRBV7-2; J: TRBJ1-5; CDR3: CASSPSGGQPQHF
V: TRBV29-1; J: TRBJ2-1; CDR3: CSVAGRVYNEQFF
V: TRBV20-1; J: TRBJ1-6; CDR3: CSARTSANSPLHF
V: TRBV20-1; J: TRBJ2-5; CDR3: CSANPLASGRAQETQYF
V: TRBV20-1; J: TRBJ2-4; CDR3: CSAREDRGGEIQYF
V: TRBV4-3; J: TRBJ2-7; CDR3: CASSRWEGLYEQYF
V: TRBV7-2; J: TRBJ2-3; CDR3: CASSLMTVGDTQYF
V: TRBV12-3/TRBV12-4; J: TRBJ1-5; CDR3: CASSWKGGGNQPQHF
V: TRBV19; J: TRBJ1-2; CDR3: CASSPGLAGYTF
V: TRBV20-1; J: TRBJ2-3; CDR3: CSAMVLAGGPSTDTQYF
V: TRBV20-1; J: TRBJ1-6; CDR3: CSANDGPYNSPLHF
V: TRBV20-1; J: TRBJ1-1; CDR3: CSARAARRGRTEAFF
V: TRBV7-2; J: TRBJ2-1; CDR3: CASSLSSSGGSYNEQFF
V: TRBV20-1; J: TRBJ1-3; CDR3: CSAALASGNTIYF
V: TRBV27; J: TRBJ2-2; CDR3: CASTLRGGTGELFF